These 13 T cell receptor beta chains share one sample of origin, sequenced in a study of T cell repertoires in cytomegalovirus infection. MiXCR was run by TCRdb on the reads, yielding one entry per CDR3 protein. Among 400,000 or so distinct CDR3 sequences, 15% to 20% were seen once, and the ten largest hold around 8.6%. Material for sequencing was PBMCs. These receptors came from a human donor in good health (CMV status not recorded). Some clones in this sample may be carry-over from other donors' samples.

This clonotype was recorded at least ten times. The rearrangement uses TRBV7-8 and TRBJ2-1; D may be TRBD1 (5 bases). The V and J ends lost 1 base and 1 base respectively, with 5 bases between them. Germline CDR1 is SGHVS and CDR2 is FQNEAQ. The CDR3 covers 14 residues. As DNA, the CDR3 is TGTGCCAGCAGCTTAGGACAGTCCTACAATGAGCAGTTCTTC. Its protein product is CASSLGQSYNEQFF.

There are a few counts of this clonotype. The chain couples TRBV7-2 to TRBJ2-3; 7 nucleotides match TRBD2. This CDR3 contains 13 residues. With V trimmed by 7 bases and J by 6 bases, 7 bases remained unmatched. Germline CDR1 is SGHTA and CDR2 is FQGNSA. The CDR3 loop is CASNRGDVDTQYF. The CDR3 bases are TGTGCCAGCAACCGGGGGGACGTCGATACGCAGTATTTT.

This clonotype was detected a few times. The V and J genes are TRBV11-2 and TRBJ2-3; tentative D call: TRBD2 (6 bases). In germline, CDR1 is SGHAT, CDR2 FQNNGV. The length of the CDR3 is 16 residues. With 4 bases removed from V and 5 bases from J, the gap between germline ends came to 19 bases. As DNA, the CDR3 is TGTGCCAGCAGCTCCTGGGACTCCGGGGCCCAAGATACGCAGTATTTT. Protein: CASSSWDSGAQDTQYF.

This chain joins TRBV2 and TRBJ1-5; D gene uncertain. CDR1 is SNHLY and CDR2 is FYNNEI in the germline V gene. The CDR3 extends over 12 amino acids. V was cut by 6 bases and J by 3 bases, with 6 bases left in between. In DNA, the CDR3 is TGTGCCAGCAGGGGTACCAATCAGCCCCAGCATTTT. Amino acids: CASRGTNQPQHF.

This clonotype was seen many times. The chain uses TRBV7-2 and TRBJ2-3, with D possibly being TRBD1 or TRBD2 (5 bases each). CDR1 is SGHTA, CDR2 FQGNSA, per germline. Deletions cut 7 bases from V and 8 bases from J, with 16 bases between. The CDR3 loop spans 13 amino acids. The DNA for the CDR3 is TGTGCCAGCACCGACCCCGGGGCACCTACGCAGTATTTT. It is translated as CASTDPGAPTQYF.

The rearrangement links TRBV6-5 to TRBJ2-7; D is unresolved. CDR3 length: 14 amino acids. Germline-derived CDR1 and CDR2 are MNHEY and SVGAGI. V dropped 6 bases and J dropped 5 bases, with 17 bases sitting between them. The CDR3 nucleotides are TGTGCCAGCAGCCAACTGAGTGGGTTCGACGAGCAGTACTTC. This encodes CASSQLSGFDEQYF.

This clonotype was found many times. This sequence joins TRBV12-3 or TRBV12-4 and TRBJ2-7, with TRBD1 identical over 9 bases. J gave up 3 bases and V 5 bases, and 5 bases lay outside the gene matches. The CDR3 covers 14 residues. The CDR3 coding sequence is TGTGCCAGCAGTGCGGGACAGGGAAGCTACGAGCAGTACTTC. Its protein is CASSAGQGSYEQYF.

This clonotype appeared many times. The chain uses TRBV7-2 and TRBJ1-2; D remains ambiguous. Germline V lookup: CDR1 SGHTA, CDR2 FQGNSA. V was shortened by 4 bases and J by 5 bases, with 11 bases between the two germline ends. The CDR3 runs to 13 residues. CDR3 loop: CASSSGGFYGYTF. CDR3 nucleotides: TGTGCCAGCAGCTCCGGTGGGTTTTATGGCTACACCTTC.

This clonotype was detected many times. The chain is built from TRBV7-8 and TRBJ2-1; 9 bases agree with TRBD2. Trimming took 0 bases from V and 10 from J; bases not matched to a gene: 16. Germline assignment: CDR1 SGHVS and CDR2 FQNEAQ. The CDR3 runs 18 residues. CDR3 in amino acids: CASSLAWRTSALLDEQFF. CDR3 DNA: TGTGCCAGCAGCTTAGCGTGGAGGACTAGCGCCCTTCTAGACGAGCAGTTCTTC. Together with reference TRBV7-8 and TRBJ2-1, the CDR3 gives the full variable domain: GAGVSQSPRYKVAKRGQDVALRCDPISGHVSLFWYQQALGQGPEFLTYFQNEAQLDKSGLPSDRFFAERPEGSVSTLKIQRTQQEDSAVYLCASSLAWRTSALLDEQFFGPGTRLTVL.

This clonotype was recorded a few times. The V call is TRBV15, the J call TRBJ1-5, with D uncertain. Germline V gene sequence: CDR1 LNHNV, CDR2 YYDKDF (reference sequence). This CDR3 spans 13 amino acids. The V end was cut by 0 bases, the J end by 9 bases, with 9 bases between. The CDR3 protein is CATSREADRPQHF. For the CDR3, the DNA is TGTGCCACCAGCAGAGAAGCCGACCGGCCCCAGCATTTT.

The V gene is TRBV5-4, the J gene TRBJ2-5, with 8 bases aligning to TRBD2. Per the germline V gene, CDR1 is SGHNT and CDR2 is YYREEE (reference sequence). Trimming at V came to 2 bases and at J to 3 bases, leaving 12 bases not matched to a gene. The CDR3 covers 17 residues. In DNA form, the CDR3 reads TGTGCCAGCAGCTTTAAACTCTCGGGAGGGGGGGAAGAGACCCAGTACTTC. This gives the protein CASSFKLSGGGEETQYF.

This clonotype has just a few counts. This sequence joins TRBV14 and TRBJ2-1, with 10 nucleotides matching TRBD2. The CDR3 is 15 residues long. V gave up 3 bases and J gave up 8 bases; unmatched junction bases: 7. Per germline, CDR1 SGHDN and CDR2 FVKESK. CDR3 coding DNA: TGTGCCAGCAGCCAGGGACTAGCGTTTCATGATGAGCAGTTCTTC. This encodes CASSQGLAFHDEQFF. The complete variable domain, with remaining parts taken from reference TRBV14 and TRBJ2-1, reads EAGVTQFPSHSVIEKGQTVTLRCDPISGHDNLYWYRRVMGKEIKFLLHFVKESKQDESGMPNNRFLAERTGGTYSTLKVQPAELEDSGVYFCASSQGLAFHDEQFFGPGTRLTVL.

The DNA for the CDR3 is TGTGCCAGCAGCGCCCGGGACAGACAAGAGACCCAGTACTTC. Amino acid sequence: CASSARDRQETQYF. The chain joins TRBV11-3 to TRBJ2-5, with 7 bases identical to TRBD1. Germline CDR1 is SGHNT and CDR2 is YENEEA. The CDR3 consists of 14 residues. The ends lost 5 bases at V and 2 bases at J; junction bases unmatched: 5.